A single sample is the source of the 6 T cell receptor beta chains below, sequenced in a study of blood T cell repertoires in COVID-19. Profiling relied on immunoSEQ multiplex PCR, and the TCRdb table lists in-frame clones only, not all of them. The sample lists 250,000 or so clones; 82% were seen once. What was sequenced was peripheral blood. All receptors derive from a woman older than 75 with acute or convalescent COVID-19.

V is TRBV7-2 and J is TRBJ1-2, with TRBD1 matching 8 bases. CDR3 length equals 15 residues. CDR1 and CDR2 (germline): SGHTA, FQGNSA. Trimming cost V 1 base and J 7 bases; bases outside gene matches: 8. The chain's CDR3 is CASSLETGARGGYTF. The CDR3 DNA sequence: TGTGCCAGCAGCTTAGAGACAGGGGCCCGTGGTGGCTACACCTTC.

This rearrangement joins TRBV11-2 to TRBJ1-4; a weak D match, TRBD1 (6 bases). The CDR3 runs to 16 residues. Germline V gives CDR1 SGHAT, CDR2 FQNNGV. V was trimmed by 5 bases and J by 0 bases, leaving 13 bases between them. The CDR3 sequence is CASSHGRTATNEKLFF. The DNA for the CDR3 is TGTGCCAGCAGCCACGGCAGGACAGCAACTAATGAAAAACTGTTTTTT. Drawing the rest from reference TRBV11-2 and TRBJ1-4, the complete variable domain is EAGVAQSPRYKIIEKRQSVAFWCNPISGHATLYWYQQILGQGPKLLIQFQNNGVVDDSQLPKDRFSAERLKGVDSTLKIQPAKLEDSAVYLCASSHGRTATNEKLFFGSGTQLSVL.

This clone was observed a single time. This sequence joins TRBV6-5 and TRBJ2-5, with D tentatively TRBD1 (6 bases). Trimming took off 7 bases at V and 4 bases at J, with 10 bases between the two ends. The CDR3 spans 12 residues. The germline V gene has CDR1 MNHEY and CDR2 SVGAGI. CDR3 region: CASTQGLETQYF. Here the CDR3 DNA reads TGTGCCAGCACCCAGGGGTTAGAGACCCAGTACTTC.

The CDR3 bases are TGTGCCAGCATATCCCTTCAGGGCGGGAGCGCCTACGAGCAGTACTTC. As protein: CASISLQGGSAYEQYF. The chain recombines TRBV2 with TRBJ2-7, with 7 bases that match TRBD2. Germline values: CDR1 SNHLY, CDR2 FYNNEI. V lost 7 bases to trimming and J lost 2 bases; unmatched junction nucleotides: 14. The CDR3 has 16 residues.

V and J are TRBV7-3 and TRBJ1-2, with 12 bases identical to TRBD1. Germline CDR1 SGHTA, CDR2 FQGTGA. Unmatched junction bases numbered 6, after V lost 2 bases and J lost 5 bases. The CDR3 has 16 residues. The DNA of the CDR3 is TGTGCCAGCAGCTTAGGGGGACAGGGGGCTTCGTATGGCTACACCTTC. Translation: CASSLGGQGASYGYTF.

This clone was detected only a few times. The gene calls are TRBV4-1 and TRBJ1-3, with 8 bases aligning to TRBD1. Germline V gene lookup returns CDR1 MGHRA and CDR2 YSYEKL. The CDR3 has 15 residues. With 4 bases clipped from V and 1 base from J, the junction kept 3 bases outside the gene matches. CDR3 bases: TGCGCCAGCAGCCTGCAGGGGGCATCTGGAAACACCATATATTTT. This codes for CASSLQGASGNTIYF.